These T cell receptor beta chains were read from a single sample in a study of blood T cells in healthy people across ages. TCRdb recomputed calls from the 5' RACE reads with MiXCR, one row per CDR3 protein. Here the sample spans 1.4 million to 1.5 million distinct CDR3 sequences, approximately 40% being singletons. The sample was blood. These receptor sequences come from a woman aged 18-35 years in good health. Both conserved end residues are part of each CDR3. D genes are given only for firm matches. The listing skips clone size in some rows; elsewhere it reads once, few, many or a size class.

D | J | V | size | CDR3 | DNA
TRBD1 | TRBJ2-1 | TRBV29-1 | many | CSVEDPLDRVYNEQFF | TGCAGCGTTGAAGATCCTTTGGACAGGGTCTACAATGAGCAGTTCTTC
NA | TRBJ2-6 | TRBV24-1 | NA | CATSDLAGTSISGANVLTF | TGTGCCACCAGTGATTTAGCCGGGACATCCATCTCTGGGGCCAACGTCCTGACTTTC
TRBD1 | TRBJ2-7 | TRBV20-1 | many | CSARDRDEQYF | TGCAGTGCTAGGGACAGGGACGAGCAGTACTTC
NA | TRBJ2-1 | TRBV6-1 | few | CASSASLSSYNEQFF | TGTGCCAGCAGCGCCTCACTTAGCTCCTACAATGAGCAGTTCTTC
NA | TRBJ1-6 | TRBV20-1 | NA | CSARGDSPEGPLHF | TGCAGTGCTAGAGGGGACTCTCCCGAGGGACCCCTCCACTTT
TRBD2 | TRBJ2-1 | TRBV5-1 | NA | CASSWGLAGPSGNEQFF | TGCGCCAGCAGCTGGGGACTAGCGGGGCCTTCAGGGAATGAGCAGTTCTTC
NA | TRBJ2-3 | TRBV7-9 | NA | CASSAGQSRVKIWDTQYF | TGTGCCAGCAGCGCCGGGCAAAGCCGTGTGAAGATTTGGGATACGCAGTATTTT
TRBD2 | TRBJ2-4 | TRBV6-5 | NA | CASSYCRGLRLLAKNIQYF | TGTGCCAGCAGTTACTGCCGGGGACTACGTCTACTAGCCAAAAACATTCAGTACTTC
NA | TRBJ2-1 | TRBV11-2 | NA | CASSLRAGTSYNEQFF | TGTGCCAGCAGCTTACGGGCGGGTACATCCTACAATGAGCAGTTCTTC
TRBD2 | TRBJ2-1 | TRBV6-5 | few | CAISRAGTSGSNEQFF | TGTGCCATCTCCCGAGCCGGGACTAGCGGTTCCAATGAGCAGTTCTTC
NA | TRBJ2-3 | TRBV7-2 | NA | CASSLERLAADTQYF | TGTGCCAGCAGCTTAGAGCGGCTAGCAGCAGATACGCAGTATTTT
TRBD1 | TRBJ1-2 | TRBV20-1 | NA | CSAPIPGQGIFGYTF | TGCAGTGCTCCGATTCCGGGACAGGGTATTTTTGGCTACACCTTC
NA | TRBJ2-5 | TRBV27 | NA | CASSYGPGAAEQYF | TGTGCCAGCAGTTACGGGCCGGGGGCGGCTGAGCAGTACTTC
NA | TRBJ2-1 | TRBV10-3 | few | CAIKGLRTNNEQFF | TGTGCCATCAAGGGCCTGCGTACTAACAATGAGCAGTTCTTC
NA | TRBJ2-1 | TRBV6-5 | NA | CASSYSILNEQFF | TGTGCCAGCAGTTACTCGATTCTGAATGAGCAGTTCTTC